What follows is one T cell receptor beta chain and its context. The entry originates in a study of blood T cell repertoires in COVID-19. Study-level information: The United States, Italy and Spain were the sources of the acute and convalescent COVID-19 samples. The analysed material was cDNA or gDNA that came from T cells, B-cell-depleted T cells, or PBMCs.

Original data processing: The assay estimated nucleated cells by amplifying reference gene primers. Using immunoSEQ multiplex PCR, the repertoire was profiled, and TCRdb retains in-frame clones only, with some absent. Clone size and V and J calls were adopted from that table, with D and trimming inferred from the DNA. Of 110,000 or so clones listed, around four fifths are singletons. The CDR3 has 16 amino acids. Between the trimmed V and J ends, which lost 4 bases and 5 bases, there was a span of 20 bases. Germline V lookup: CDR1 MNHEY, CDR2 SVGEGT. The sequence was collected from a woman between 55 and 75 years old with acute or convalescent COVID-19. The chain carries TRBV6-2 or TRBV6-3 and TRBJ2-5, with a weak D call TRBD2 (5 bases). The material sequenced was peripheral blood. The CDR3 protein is CASSSARGPLRETQYF. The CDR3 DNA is TGTGCCAGCAGTTCGGCGAGAGGGCCATTAAGGGAGACCCAGTACTTC.